These 12 T cell receptor beta chains were all obtained from the same sample, sequenced in a study of lymphopenia after photon versus proton radiotherapy. Repertoires were generated with immunoSEQ multiplex PCR, while TCRdb's copy carries only in-frame clones and drops some. The table has 20,000 to 25,000 clones, nearly 95% seen once. Source: peripheral blood, taken from a patient treated with proton-based radiotherapy. Receptors originate from a woman in her seventies with pancreatic cancer. Some clones in this sample may be carry-over from other donors' samples.

The chain recombines TRBV5-4 with TRBJ2-7; D might be TRBD1 or TRBD2, each matching 5 bases. Germline CDR1 is SGHNT and CDR2 is YYREEE (reference sequence). The CDR3 loop spans 12 amino acids. Between the trimmed V and J ends, which lost 2 bases and 7 bases, there was a span of 10 bases. CDR3 amino acids: CASSFPGSEQYF. The CDR3 DNA follows: TGTGCCAGCAGCTTTCCAGGGAGTGAGCAGTACTTC.

V is TRBV9 and J is TRBJ2-1; 8 bases line up with TRBD2. Germline CDR1 is SGDLS and CDR2 is YYNGEE. With V trimmed by 0 bases and J by 2 bases, 4 bases remained unmatched. The CDR3 length is 16 residues. CDR3 nucleotide sequence: TGTGCCAGCAGCGTAGGGGGCGGGAGGACCTACAATGAGCAGTTCTTC. This codes for CASSVGGGRTYNEQFF. The whole variable domain, remainder taken from reference TRBV9 and TRBJ2-1, is DSGVTQTPKHLITATGQRVTLRCSPRSGDLSVYWYQQSLDQGLQFLIQYYNGEERAKGNILERFSAQQFPDLHSELNLSSLELGDSALYFCASSVGGGRTYNEQFFGPGTRLTVL.

The rearrangement uses TRBV9 and TRBJ1-6; a weak D match, TRBD1 (5 bases). V dropped 0 bases and J dropped 2 bases, with 6 bases sitting between them. The CDR3 is 15 residues long. CDR1 is SGDLS, CDR2 YYNGEE, per germline. The CDR3 protein is CASSVGTTYNSPLHF. The DNA for the CDR3 is TGTGCCAGCAGCGTAGGGACAACCTATAATTCACCCCTCCACTTT.

The chain has TRBV7-2 and TRBJ1-1; D may be TRBD1 (5 bases). The CDR3 loop spans 15 amino acids. Between the trimmed V and J ends, which lost 1 base and 3 bases, there was a span of 12 bases. Germline V CDR1 and CDR2: SGHTA, FQGNSA. The CDR3 nucleotides are TGTGCCAGCAGCTTAGAATCAGGGAGCGACACTGAAGCTTTCTTT. It yields the protein CASSLESGSDTEAFF.

This rearrangement joins TRBV5-4 to TRBJ1-1; 8 bases are shared with TRBD1. After removal of 1 base from V and 4 bases from J, the junction contained 6 bases not matched to a gene. The CDR3 runs to 15 residues. Germline V gene lookup returns CDR1 SGHNT and CDR2 YYREEE (reference sequence). The CDR3 loop reads CASSLSWTGTTEAFF. CDR3 DNA sequence: TGTGCCAGCAGCTTGTCCTGGACAGGGACCACTGAAGCTTTCTTT.

This chain links TRBV5-1 with TRBJ1-3; D unclear. The germline V and J ends were trimmed by 0 bases and 0 bases, with 4 bases remaining between them. The CDR3 loop spans 14 amino acids. Germline lookup yields CDR1 SGHRS and CDR2 YFSETQ. The CDR3 DNA follows: TGCGCCAGCAGCTTGGGTATCTCTGGAAACACCATATATTTT. Translating it yields CASSLGISGNTIYF.

The chain joins TRBV19 to TRBJ2-5; D perhaps matches TRBD2 (5 bases). The CDR3 consists of 15 residues. Germline V CDR1 and CDR2: LNHDA, SQIVND (reference sequence). The germline V and J ends were trimmed by 0 bases and 4 bases, with 12 bases remaining between them. CDR3 nucleotides: TGTGCCAGTAGTATAGAATCTAGCAGTATAGAGACCCAGTACTTC. Amino acids: CASSIESSSIETQYF. Supplemented by reference TRBV19 and TRBJ2-5, the full variable domain reads DGGITQSPKYLFRKEGQNVTLSCEQNLNHDAMYWYRQDPGQGLRLIYYSQIVNDFQKGDIAEGYSVSREKKESFPLTVTSAQKNPTAFYLCASSIESSSIETQYFGPGTRLLVL.

This sequence joins TRBV6-6 and TRBJ2-2; TRBD2 aligns across 7 bases. The CDR3 has 15 amino acids. Looked up from germline, CDR1 is MNHNY and CDR2 is SVGAGI (reference sequence). Trimming cost V 1 base and J 5 bases; bases outside gene matches: 4. As DNA, the CDR3 is TGTGCCAGCAGTTACTGGAGGGAGGGGACCGGGGAGCTGTTTTTT. Translation gives CASSYWREGTGELFF.

The genes are TRBV5-1 and TRBJ1-1, with D possibly matching TRBD1 (6 bases). CDR1 is SGHRS and CDR2 is YFSETQ in the germline V gene. The CDR3 is 15 amino acids. V lost 6 bases and J 4 bases, leaving 19 bases between the germline ends. The CDR3 bases are TGCGCCAGCATTAAGGGACCAGGGGCCGGCACTGAAGCTTTCTTT. Translation: CASIKGPGAGTEAFF.

J is TRBJ1-2 and V is TRBV2, with no clear D. The V gene lost 10 bases and the J gene lost 4 bases, with 16 bases spanning the gap. The CDR3 totals 13 residues. Germline V gene sequence: CDR1 SNHLY, CDR2 FYNNEI. For the CDR3, the DNA is TGTGCCACTACTCAAACCGCTAGCTATGGCTACACCTTC. Protein sequence: CATTQTASYGYTF.

V usage is TRBV10-3 and J usage is TRBJ1-5, with no clear D. The germline gives CDR1 ENHRY, CDR2 SYGVKD. The CDR3 contains 13 residues. V lost 4 bases and J 2 bases, leaving 6 bases between the germline ends. The CDR3 is CAISGAGNQPQHF. In DNA form, the CDR3 reads TGTGCCATCAGTGGAGCTGGCAATCAGCCCCAGCATTTT.

The genes are TRBV28 and TRBJ1-4; TRBD1 matches 8 bases. V lost 2 bases to trimming and J lost 7 bases; unmatched junction nucleotides: 3. The CDR3 has 14 residues. The germline V gene encodes CDR1 MDHEN and CDR2 SYDVKM. CDR3 sequence reads: CASSLQGAGEKLFF. The CDR3 DNA reads TGTGCCAGCAGTTTACAGGGGGCCGGTGAAAAACTGTTTTTT.